The 24 T cell receptor beta chains given below trace back to one sample, sequenced in a study of blood T cell repertoires in COVID-19. Method: immunoSEQ multiplex PCR; TCRdb's copy keeps in-frame clones and lacks some. The data show 90,000 or so clones, about nine tenths seen once. Sequenced input: peripheral blood. Receptor source: a man aged 55 to 70 with COVID-19, enrolled during active disease.

This clone was counted only a few times. This CDR3 reads CASSLRDRANTGELFF. CDR3 DNA: TGTGCCAGCAGCTTAAGGGACAGGGCGAACACCGGGGAGCTGTTTTTT. This chain uses TRBV7-6 with TRBJ2-2; 9 bases agree with TRBD1. From germline, CDR1 is SGHVS and CDR2 FNYEAQ. The CDR3 totals 16 residues. The V segment lost 2 bases and the J segment 0 bases; nucleotides outside the gene matches: 1.

The chain uses TRBV6-5 and TRBJ1-5; maybe TRBD1 (5 bases). CDR3 length: 13 amino acids. With 5 bases removed from V and 7 bases from J, the gap between germline ends came to 12 bases. Germline CDR1 and CDR2: MNHEY and SVGAGI. CDR3 loop: CASSQQGHQPQHF. As DNA, the CDR3 is TGTGCCAGCAGTCAGCAAGGACACCAGCCCCAGCATTTT.

The J gene is TRBJ1-5, the V gene TRBV20-1; tentatively, D is TRBD1 (5 bases). V lost 3 bases, J lost 11 bases, and 14 bases lay in between. Germline CDR1 is DFQATT and CDR2 is SNEGSKA (reference sequence). The CDR3 loop spans 12 amino acids. The CDR3 coding sequence is TGCAGTGCTAGTGGGGGTCAGCGGACCCAGCATTTT. It yields the protein CSASGGQRTQHF.

J is TRBJ1-4 and V is TRBV3-1 (or the pseudogene TRBV3-2); tentative D call: TRBD1 (6 bases). Trimming left V 2 bases short and J 4 bases short, with 20 bases between. Per germline, CDR1 LGHDT and CDR2 YNNKEL (reference sequence). CDR3 length: 18 residues. DNA for the CDR3: TGTGCCAGCAGCCAAAACCCTACGCAGGGGAGTTTTAATGAAAAACTGTTTTTT. Protein: CASSQNPTQGSFNEKLFF.

V usage is TRBV19 and J usage is TRBJ2-1; D is unresolved. Germline loops: CDR1 LNHDA, CDR2 SQIVND (reference sequence). The CDR3 has 15 residues. The V end was cut by 5 bases, the J end by 0 bases, with 11 bases between. The CDR3 is CASSSVSSSYNEQFF. For the CDR3, the DNA is TGTGCCAGTAGTTCGGTGTCGAGCTCCTACAATGAGCAGTTCTTC.

The chain is built from TRBV28 and TRBJ2-3; 7 bases map to TRBD2. This CDR3 is 16 amino acids long. The junction had 12 bases not matched to a gene; V was cut back by 8 bases and J by 1 base. Germline V gives CDR1 MDHEN, CDR2 SYDVKM. The DNA of the CDR3 is TGTGCCAGCCTCACGCTCCAGCGGGATTGCACAGATACGCAGTATTTT. Translated, it gives CASLTLQRDCTDTQYF.

About this clone itself: Other DNA sequences in this sample translate to the same CDR3. This chain uses TRBV7-2 with TRBJ1-2; 7 bases fit TRBD1. The CDR3 is made up of 14 amino acids. V lost 0 bases, J lost 2 bases, and 0 bases stayed unmatched. The germline V gene has CDR1 SGHTA and CDR2 FQGNSA. The CDR3 is CASSLAGQNYGYTF. The CDR3 DNA reads TGTGCCAGCAGCTTAGCGGGACAGAACTATGGCTACACCTTC.

The J gene is TRBJ1-5, the V gene TRBV9; the D is unclear. V lost 4 bases and J lost 6, with 17 bases in between. The CDR3 has 15 residues. CDR1 is SGDLS and CDR2 is YYNGEE in the germline V gene. The CDR3 sequence: CASSSSGLLGQPQHF. As DNA, the CDR3 is TGTGCCAGCAGCTCCTCAGGACTGCTGGGTCAGCCCCAGCATTTT. Using reference TRBV9 and TRBJ1-5 for the parts outside the CDR3, the full variable domain is DSGVTQTPKHLITATGQRVTLRCSPRSGDLSVYWYQQSLDQGLQFLIQYYNGEERAKGNILERFSAQQFPDLHSELNLSSLELGDSALYFCASSSSGLLGQPQHFGDGTRLSIL.

This clone was counted a few times. The rearrangement links TRBV9 to TRBJ1-6, with 9 bases identical to TRBD1. CDR1 is SGDLS, CDR2 YYNGEE, per germline. Trimming at V came to 4 bases and at J to 7 bases, leaving 6 bases not matched to a gene. The CDR3 extends over 15 amino acids. The CDR3 is CASSPQTGGNSPLHF. CDR3 coding DNA: TGTGCCAGCAGCCCTCAGACAGGGGGGAATTCACCCCTCCACTTT. The complete variable domain, with remaining parts taken from reference TRBV9 and TRBJ1-6, reads DSGVTQTPKHLITATGQRVTLRCSPRSGDLSVYWYQQSLDQGLQFLIQYYNGEERAKGNILERFSAQQFPDLHSELNLSSLELGDSALYFCASSPQTGGNSPLHFGNGTRLTVT.

The CDR3 sequence: CASSHPQGARETQYF. The CDR3 DNA sequence: TGCGCCAGCAGCCACCCGCAGGGGGCGCGGGAGACCCAGTACTTC. The rearrangement links TRBV4-1 to TRBJ2-5; 8 positions agree with TRBD1. The CDR3 contains 15 residues. After removal of 3 bases from V and 5 bases from J, the junction contained 8 bases not matched to a gene. From germline, CDR1 is MGHRA and CDR2 YSYEKL.

The chain combines TRBV11-2 with TRBJ1-1; perhaps TRBD1 as D (5 bases). V was trimmed by 0 bases and J by 2 bases, leaving 7 bases between them. Per the germline V gene, CDR1 is SGHAT and CDR2 is FQNNGV. The CDR3 spans 14 residues. CDR3 loop: CASSLERTNTEAFF. The CDR3 DNA sequence: TGTGCCAGCAGCTTAGAGCGGACAAACACTGAAGCTTTCTTT.

This chain joins TRBV7-2 and TRBJ2-7; D is possibly TRBD1 (5 bases). There are 14 residues in the CDR3. Germline CDR1 and CDR2: SGHTA and FQGNSA. V lost 1 base and J lost 2, with 9 bases in between. The DNA of the CDR3 is TGTGCCAGCAGCTTAGAAAAGGGGCCCTACGAGCAGTACTTC. This encodes CASSLEKGPYEQYF. Using reference TRBV7-2 and TRBJ2-7 for the parts outside the CDR3, the full variable domain is GAGVSQSPSNKVTEKGKDVELRCDPISGHTALYWYRQSLGQGLEFLIYFQGNSAPDKSGLPSDRFSAERTGGSVSTLTIQRTQQEDSAVYLCASSLEKGPYEQYFGPGTRLTVT.

This chain connects TRBV18 to TRBJ2-2; the match to TRBD2 covers 10 bases. Per the germline V gene, CDR1 is KGHSH and CDR2 is LQKENI. The CDR3 is 14 amino acids. V gave up 6 bases and J gave up 7 bases; unmatched junction bases: 5. Here the CDR3 reads CASSPGLASGELFF. The CDR3 DNA sequence: TGTGCCAGCTCGCCGGGACTAGCGAGCGGGGAGCTGTTTTTT.

This sequence joins TRBV4-1 and TRBJ1-1; 7 nucleotides agree with TRBD1. J lost 11 bases, V lost 1 base, and 7 bases had no gene match. CDR1 is MGHRA, CDR2 YSYEKL, per germline. The CDR3 sequence is 13 residues long. CDR3 protein: CASSQGTGKWAFF. The CDR3 nucleotides read TGCGCCAGCAGCCAAGGGACAGGCAAATGGGCTTTCTTT.

The chain combines TRBV6-5 with TRBJ2-7, with 9 bases fitting TRBD2. The germline CDR1 and CDR2 sequences are MNHEY and SVGAGI. Trimming at V came to 8 bases and at J to 2 bases, leaving 4 bases not matched to a gene. The CDR3 spans 13 residues. The CDR3 DNA is TGTGCCAGCGGAAGACTAGCGGCCTACGAGCAGTACTTC. Translating gives CASGRLAAYEQYF.

This clone has just one count. CDR3 region: CASSQAGLAGLYEQYF. The DNA of the CDR3 is TGTGCCAGCAGCCAAGCGGGACTAGCGGGCCTCTACGAGCAGTACTTC. This chain connects TRBV3-1 (or the pseudogene TRBV3-2) to TRBJ2-7; TRBD2 aligns across 12 bases. V dropped 1 base and J dropped 3; count of bases not matched to a gene: 4. The CDR3 runs to 16 residues. The germline CDR1 and CDR2 sequences are LGHDT and YNNKEL (reference sequence).

This chain connects TRBV27 to TRBJ1-1, with D possibly being TRBD1 (5 bases). The CDR3 length is 13 residues. Germline CDR1 and CDR2: MNHEY and SMNVEV (reference sequence). V lost 5 bases and J lost 5, with 12 bases in between. Here the CDR3 reads CASSPRGLTEAFF. The CDR3 bases are TGTGCCAGCAGTCCTAGGGGCTTAACTGAAGCTTTCTTT.

The rearrangement links TRBV23-1 to TRBJ2-2; the D gene is possibly TRBD2 (5 bases). TRBV23-1 is an ORF; its function is uncertain. Trimming shortened V by 7 bases and J by 5 bases, and 14 bases separated the two germline ends. The CDR3 has 14 residues. CDR3 in DNA: TGCGCCAGCAACCCCTTGAGGAGGACCGGGGAGCTGTTTTTT. This codes for CASNPLRRTGELFF.

V gene TRBV27 combines with J gene TRBJ2-5; 15 nucleotides match TRBD2. Per germline, CDR1 MNHEY and CDR2 SMNVEV (reference sequence). The CDR3 extends over 19 amino acids. V shed 2 bases and J 4 bases; nucleotides not matched to a gene: 11. The CDR3 here is CASSLSAGTSGRSGETQYF. The CDR3 bases are TGTGCCAGCAGTTTAAGCGCCGGGACTAGCGGGAGGAGTGGAGAGACCCAGTACTTC.

This clone appeared once. This sequence joins TRBV19 and TRBJ2-7; TRBD1 might be the D (6 bases). Per the germline V gene, CDR1 is LNHDA and CDR2 is SQIVND (reference sequence). The CDR3 loop spans 15 amino acids. The V end was cut by 5 bases, the J end by 2 bases, with 16 bases between. CDR3: CASSAGQLPTYEQYF. The CDR3 DNA sequence: TGTGCCAGTAGTGCCGGACAGTTGCCCACCTACGAGCAGTACTTC.

The rearrangement uses TRBV2 and TRBJ1-6, with 9 bases matching TRBD1. Germline CDR1 SNHLY, CDR2 FYNNEI. The CDR3 length is 15 residues. J gave up 3 bases and V 8 bases, and 5 bases lay outside the gene matches. The CDR3 sequence: CASGPGQGYNSPLHF. As DNA, the CDR3 is TGTGCCAGCGGGCCGGGACAGGGCTATAATTCACCCCTCCACTTT.

The genes are TRBV3-1 (or the pseudogene TRBV3-2) and TRBJ2-5, with D perhaps TRBD2 (5 bases). V was trimmed by 4 bases and J by 0 bases, leaving 9 bases between them. There are 14 residues in the CDR3. Germline V gives CDR1 LGHDT, CDR2 YNNKEL (reference sequence). In DNA, the CDR3 is TGTGCCAGCAGCCGAGGGCTGTACCAAGAGACCCAGTACTTC. Translating gives CASSRGLYQETQYF.

This clone has only one observation. This chain joins TRBV24-1 and TRBJ1-5, with D possibly matching TRBD1 (5 bases). Germline-derived CDR1 and CDR2 are KGHDR and SFDVKD. CDR3 length equals 12 residues. Trimming shortened V by 9 bases and J by 7 bases, and 12 bases separated the two germline ends. CDR3 nucleotides: TGTGCCACCGCGCAGGGAGGCCAGCCCCAGCATTTT. It specifies CATAQGGQPQHF.

The chain carries TRBV28 and TRBJ1-2; 8 nucleotides match TRBD1. CDR1 is MDHEN and CDR2 is SYDVKM in the germline V gene. The CDR3 runs 16 residues. Losses at the gene ends were 5 bases for V and 8 bases for J; bases not matched to a gene: 16. The CDR3 reads CASSGGQADFRYGYTF. The CDR3 nucleotides are TGTGCCAGCAGTGGGGGACAGGCGGACTTCCGATACGGCTACACCTTC.